The 17 T cell receptor beta chains given below trace back to one sample, sequenced in a study of blood T cells in healthy people across ages. The authors ran a second PCR of roughly 6 to 11 cycles using a sample-barcoded 5' primer and a J-beta primer mix. One entry per CDR3 protein results from TCRdb running MiXCR on the 5' RACE reads. The sample lists 700,000 to 1,000,000 distinct CDR3 sequences, 44% occurring once. The sequencing input was blood. These receptors came from a man aged 55 to 70 in good health.

V is TRBV6-7 and J is TRBJ2-5; D is uncertain. TRBV6-7 is known as an ORF, though its function is uncertain. The V end lost 1 base, the J end lost 5 bases, and 5 bases lay between the germline ends. The length of the CDR3 is 12 residues. This chain's CDR3 is CASSYCRETQYF. In DNA form, the CDR3 reads TGTGCCAGCAGTTACTGCAGGGAGACCCAGTACTTC.

This clonotype has only a few counts. The chain has TRBV5-6 and TRBJ2-7, with TRBD2 matching over 8 bases. V lost 2 bases, J lost 4 bases, and 11 bases stayed unmatched. CDR3 length: 16 residues. Germline V lookup: CDR1 SGHDT, CDR2 YYEEEE. The CDR3 DNA reads as TGTGCCAGCAGCTTCACGTCAAGCGGGGGCCTATACGAGCAGTACTTC. Protein: CASSFTSSGGLYEQYF. Supplemented by reference TRBV5-6 and TRBJ2-7, the full variable domain reads DAGVTQSPTHLIKTRGQQVTLRCSPKSGHDTVSWYQQALGQGPQFIFQYYEEEERQRGNFPDRFSGHQFPNYSSELNVNALLLGDSALYLCASSFTSSGGLYEQYFGPGTRLTVT.

This clonotype turned up a few times. J is TRBJ2-5 and V is TRBV5-1; tentative D call: TRBD2 (5 bases). Trimming took 0 bases from V and 2 from J, leaving 11 bases between them. Germline CDR1 and CDR2: SGHRS and YFSETQ. The CDR3 contains 15 residues. The CDR3, as DNA: TGCGCCAGCAGCTTGGCATTAGGGAGTCAAGAGACCCAGTACTTC. Translated: CASSLALGSQETQYF.

This clonotype was detected only once. This chain joins TRBV10-3 and TRBJ1-2; D not resolved. CDR3 length: 11 amino acids. The ends were cut back, 8 bases at V and 8 bases at J, with 12 bases in the middle. Germline CDR1 ENHRY, CDR2 SYGVKD. The CDR3 nucleotides are TGTGCCATCGGGAGAGGTGACGGCTACACCTTC. Its translation: CAIGRGDGYTF.

Only a few counts were recorded for this clonotype. The V call is TRBV4-1, the J call TRBJ1-5; 12 positions match TRBD1. CDR3 length equals 19 residues. The J segment lost 5 bases and the V segment lost 0 bases, leaving 11 bases of the junction unmatched. Germline V gene lookup returns CDR1 MGHRA and CDR2 YSYEKL. This chain's CDR3 is CASSQDLGTGGSSYQPQHF. CDR3 nucleotides: TGCGCCAGCAGCCAAGATCTTGGGACAGGGGGCTCTTCTTATCAGCCCCAGCATTTT.

This clonotype appeared a few times. V usage is TRBV7-2 and J usage is TRBJ2-2; TRBD1 agrees at 7 bases. Germline V gene lookup returns CDR1 SGHTA and CDR2 FQGNSA. J lost 7 bases, V lost 6 bases, and 5 bases had no gene match. This CDR3 has 13 amino acids. The CDR3 region has the DNA TGTGCCAGCAGGGGGACAGCCATCGGGGAGCTGTTTTTT. Translation gives CASRGTAIGELFF.

V is TRBV5-1 and J is TRBJ2-1, with TRBD1 matching 10 bases. The CDR3 has 16 residues. The V gene end was trimmed by 4 bases and the J gene end by 7 bases; junction bases not matched to a gene: 11. Germline CDR1 reads SGHRS; CDR2 reads YFSETQ. This CDR3 is CASSLRTGGRGNEQFF. The CDR3 bases are TGCGCCAGCAGCCTCCGGACAGGGGGAAGGGGGAATGAGCAGTTCTTC.

This clonotype was seen a single time. J is TRBJ2-5 and V is TRBV20-1, with TRBD2 matching over 8 bases. V lost 0 bases to trimming and J lost 13 bases; unmatched junction nucleotides: 10. Germline V lookup: CDR1 DFQATT, CDR2 SNEGSKA (reference sequence). This CDR3 is 13 amino acids long. As DNA, the CDR3 is TGCAGTGCTAGAGATGTAGCGGGGTTCGGGCGGTACTTC. Its translation is CSARDVAGFGRYF.

The rearrangement joins TRBV6-5 to TRBJ2-6; TRBD1 aligns across 8 bases. CDR1 and CDR2 from the germline V gene are MNHEY and SVGAGI. CDR3 length: 18 residues. The junction had 8 bases not matched to a gene; V was cut back by 4 bases and J by 0 bases. The CDR3 bases are TGTGCCAGCAGTTCGCGGGACAGGTTCTACTCTGGGGCCAACGTCCTGACTTTC. Protein: CASSSRDRFYSGANVLTF.

The V call is TRBV4-3, the J call TRBJ2-3, with 10 bases identical to TRBD2. Germline loops: CDR1 LGHNA, CDR2 YSLEER. This CDR3 has 20 residues. V shed 0 bases and J 0 bases; nucleotides not matched to a gene: 12. CDR3 sequence: CASSQDWTSGAVPSTDTQYF. DNA for the CDR3: TGCGCCAGCAGCCAAGATTGGACTAGCGGCGCAGTTCCTAGCACAGATACGCAGTATTTT.

The table lists this clonotype with many counts. The gene calls are TRBV7-2 and TRBJ2-7; 7 bases agree with TRBD1. With 3 bases clipped from V and 1 base from J, the junction kept 6 bases outside the gene matches. Germline-derived CDR1 and CDR2 are SGHTA and FQGNSA. The CDR3 spans 15 residues. The CDR3 sequence: CASSFDRETSYEQYF. The CDR3 nucleotides are TGTGCCAGCAGCTTCGACAGGGAGACATCCTACGAGCAGTACTTC.

This clonotype has only a few counts. This sequence joins TRBV5-1 and TRBJ2-3; D unresolved. Looked up from germline, CDR1 is SGHRS and CDR2 is YFSETQ. CDR3 size: 16 residues. The ends were cut back, 0 bases at V and 2 bases at J, with 13 bases in the middle. The CDR3 sequence: CASSLDAGRSTDTQYF. The CDR3 coding sequence is TGCGCCAGCAGCTTGGATGCAGGTCGGTCCACAGATACGCAGTATTTT.

This clonotype was counted many times. The V call is TRBV20-1, the J call TRBJ2-1; 7 bases line up with TRBD1. V shed 6 bases and J 9 bases; nucleotides not matched to a gene: 11. CDR1 DFQATT and CDR2 SNEGSKA come from the germline V gene (reference sequence). The CDR3 extends over 13 amino acids. CDR3 sequence: CSAGYSAGGEQFF. CDR3 bases: TGCAGTGCGGGGTACTCGGCAGGGGGTGAGCAGTTCTTC.

This clonotype was seen more than once but under ten times. CDR3 in DNA: TGTGCCAGCAGTCGCTATGGACAGTTCTATGGCTACACCTTC. Protein: CASSRYGQFYGYTF. The J gene is TRBJ1-2, the V gene TRBV12-3 or TRBV12-4, with D possibly TRBD1 on 6 matching bases. Trimming left V 5 bases short and J 4 bases short, with 14 bases between. The CDR3 spans 14 residues.

The genes are TRBV7-9 and TRBJ1-1; unclear D gene. Germline CDR1 and CDR2: SEHNR and FQNEAQ (reference sequence). V was trimmed by 3 bases and J by 2 bases, leaving 10 bases between them. The CDR3 is made up of 14 amino acids. In DNA, the CDR3 is TGTGCCAGCAGCTTTGAGGTTGGAAACACTGAAGCTTTCTTT. Protein sequence: CASSFEVGNTEAFF.

This clonotype was seen only a few times. The CDR3 spells CASSQLVESAKNIQYF. The CDR3 DNA is TGCGCCAGCAGCCAATTAGTTGAATCAGCCAAAAACATTCAGTACTTC. The J gene is TRBJ2-4, the V gene TRBV4-3; D gene ambiguous. Germline V gene data show CDR1 as LGHNA and CDR2 as YSLEER. Trimming took off 2 bases at V and 0 bases at J, with 11 bases between the two ends. The CDR3 has 16 residues.

This clonotype was counted between two and nine times. The V call is TRBV25-1, the J call TRBJ1-4; D gene unclear. Trimming removed 2 bases at V and 1 base at J, with 5 bases between. Germline assignment: CDR1 MGHDK and CDR2 SYGVNS. The CDR3 loop spans 14 amino acids. As DNA, the CDR3 is TGTGCCAGCAGTGAAGGGAAAACTAATGAAAAACTGTTTTTT. Protein sequence: CASSEGKTNEKLFF.